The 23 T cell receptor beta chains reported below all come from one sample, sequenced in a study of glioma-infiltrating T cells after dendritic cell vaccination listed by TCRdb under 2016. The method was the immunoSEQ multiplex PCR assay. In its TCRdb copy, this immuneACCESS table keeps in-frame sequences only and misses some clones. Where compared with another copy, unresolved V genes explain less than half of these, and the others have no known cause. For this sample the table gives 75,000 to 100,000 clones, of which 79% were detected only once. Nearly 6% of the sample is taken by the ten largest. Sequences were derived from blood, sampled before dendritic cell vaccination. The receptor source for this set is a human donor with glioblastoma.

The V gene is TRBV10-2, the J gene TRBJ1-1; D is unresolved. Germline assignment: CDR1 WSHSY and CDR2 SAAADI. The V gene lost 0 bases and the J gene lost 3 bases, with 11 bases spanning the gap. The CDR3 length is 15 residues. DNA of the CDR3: TGCGCCAGCAGTGAGTCCCCCTGGGCAGACACTGAAGCTTTCTTT. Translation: CASSESPWADTEAFF.

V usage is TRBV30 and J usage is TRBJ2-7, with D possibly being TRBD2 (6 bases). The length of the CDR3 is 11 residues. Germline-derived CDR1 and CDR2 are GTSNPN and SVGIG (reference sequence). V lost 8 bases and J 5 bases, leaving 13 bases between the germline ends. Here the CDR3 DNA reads TGTGCCGGAGGGGTAGGGGACGAGCAGTACTTC. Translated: CAGGVGDEQYF. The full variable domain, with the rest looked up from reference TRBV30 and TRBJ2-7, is SQTIHQWPATLVQPVGSPLSLECTVEGTSNPNLYWYRQAAGRGLQLLFYSVGIGQISSEVPQNLSASRPQDRQFILSSKKLLLSDSGFYLCAGGVGDEQYFGPGTRLTVT.

The CDR3 reads CASTPGQNSNQPQHF. The CDR3 DNA follows: TGTGCCAGTACCCCGGGACAAAATAGCAATCAGCCCCAGCATTTT. V is TRBV19 and J is TRBJ1-5, with a possible D match to TRBD1 (6 bases). Trimming took off 7 bases at V and 0 bases at J, with 13 bases between the two ends. The CDR3 runs to 15 residues. Germline lookup yields CDR1 LNHDA and CDR2 SQIVND (reference sequence).

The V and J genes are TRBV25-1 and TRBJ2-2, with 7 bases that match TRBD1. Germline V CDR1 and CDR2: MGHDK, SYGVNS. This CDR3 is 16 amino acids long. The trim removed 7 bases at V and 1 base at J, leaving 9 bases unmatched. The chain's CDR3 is CASTETGPMNTGELFF. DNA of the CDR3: TGTGCCAGCACCGAGACAGGGCCTATGAACACCGGGGAGCTGTTTTTT.

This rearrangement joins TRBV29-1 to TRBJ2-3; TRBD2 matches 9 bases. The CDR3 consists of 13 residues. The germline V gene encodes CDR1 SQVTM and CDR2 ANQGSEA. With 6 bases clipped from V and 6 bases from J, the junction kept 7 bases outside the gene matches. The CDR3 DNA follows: TGCAGCGTCGTAGCGGGAGTAGGGGATACGCAGTATTTT. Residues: CSVVAGVGDTQYF.

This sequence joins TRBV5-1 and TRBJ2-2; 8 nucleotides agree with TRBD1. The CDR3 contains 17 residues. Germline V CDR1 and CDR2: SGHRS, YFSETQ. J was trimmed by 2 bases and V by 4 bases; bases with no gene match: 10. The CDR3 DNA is TGCGCCAGCAGCCCAGGACAGGGCGCCCTTAACACCGGGGAGCTGTTTTTT. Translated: CASSPGQGALNTGELFF.

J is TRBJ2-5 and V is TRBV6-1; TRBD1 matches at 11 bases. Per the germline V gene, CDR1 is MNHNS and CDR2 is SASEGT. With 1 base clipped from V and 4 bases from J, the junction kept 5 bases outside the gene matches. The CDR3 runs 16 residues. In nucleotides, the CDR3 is TGTGCCAGCAGTGAAGGGACAGGGGGCGGAGTAGAGACCCAGTACTTC. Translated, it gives CASSEGTGGGVETQYF.

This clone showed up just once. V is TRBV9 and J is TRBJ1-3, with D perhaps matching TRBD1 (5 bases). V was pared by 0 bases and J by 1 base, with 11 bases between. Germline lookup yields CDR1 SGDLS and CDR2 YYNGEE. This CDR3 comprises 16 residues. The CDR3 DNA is TGTGCCAGCAGCGTAGCTGGGGCAGGGTCTGGAAACACCATATATTTT. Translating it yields CASSVAGAGSGNTIYF.

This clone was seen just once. Written as DNA, the CDR3 is TGTGCCAGCAGCCAAGAGACCGTGCGGGATTTATTCTCCTACAATGAGCAGTTCTTC. This codes for CASSQETVRDLFSYNEQFF. The chain has TRBV14 and TRBJ2-1; D perhaps matches TRBD2 (6 bases). Trimming cost V 0 bases and J 0 bases, with 18 bases left between them. The CDR3 is 19 amino acids. Germline CDR1 and CDR2: SGHDN and FVKESK.

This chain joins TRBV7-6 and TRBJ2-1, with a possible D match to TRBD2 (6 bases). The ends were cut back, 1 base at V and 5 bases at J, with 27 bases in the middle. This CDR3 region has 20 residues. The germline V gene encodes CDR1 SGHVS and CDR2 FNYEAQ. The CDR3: CASSLGAGLASRLPNNEQFF. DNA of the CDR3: TGTGCCAGCAGCTTAGGGGCTGGTCTAGCGTCCCGGTTGCCGAACAATGAGCAGTTCTTC. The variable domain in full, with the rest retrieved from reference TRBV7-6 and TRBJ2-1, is GAGVSQSPRYKVTKRGQDVALRCDPISGHVSLYWYRQALGQGPEFLTYFNYEAQQDKSGLPNDRFSAERPEGSISTLTIQRTEQRDSAMYRCASSLGAGLASRLPNNEQFFGPGTRLTVL.

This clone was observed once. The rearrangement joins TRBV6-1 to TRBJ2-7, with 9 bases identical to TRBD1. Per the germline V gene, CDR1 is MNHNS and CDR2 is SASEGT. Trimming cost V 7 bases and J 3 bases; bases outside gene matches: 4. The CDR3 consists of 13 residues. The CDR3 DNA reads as TGTGCCAGCAAGTGGACAGGGGACTACGAGCAGTACTTC. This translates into CASKWTGDYEQYF.

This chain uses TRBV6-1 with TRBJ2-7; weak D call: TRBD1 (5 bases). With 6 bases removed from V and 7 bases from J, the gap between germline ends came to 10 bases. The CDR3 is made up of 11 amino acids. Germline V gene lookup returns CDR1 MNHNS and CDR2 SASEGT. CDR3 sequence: CASSPGLEQYF. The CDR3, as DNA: TGTGCCAGCAGCCCAGGGTTAGAGCAGTACTTC.

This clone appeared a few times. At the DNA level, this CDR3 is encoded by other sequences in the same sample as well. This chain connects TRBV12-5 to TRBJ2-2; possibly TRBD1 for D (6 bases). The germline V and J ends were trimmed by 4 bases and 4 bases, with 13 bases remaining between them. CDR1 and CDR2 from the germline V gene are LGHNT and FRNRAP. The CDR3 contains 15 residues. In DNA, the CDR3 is TGTGCTAGTGGTTGGGGGCAGGGTCTCACCGGGGAGCTGTTTTTT. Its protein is CASGWGQGLTGELFF.

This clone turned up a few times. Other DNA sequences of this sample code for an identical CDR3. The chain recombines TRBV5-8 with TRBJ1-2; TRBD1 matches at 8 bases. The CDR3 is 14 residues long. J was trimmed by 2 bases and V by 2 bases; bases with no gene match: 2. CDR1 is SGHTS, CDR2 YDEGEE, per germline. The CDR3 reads CASSLGTGNYGYTF. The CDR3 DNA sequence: TGTGCCAGCAGCTTAGGGACAGGCAACTATGGCTACACCTTC.

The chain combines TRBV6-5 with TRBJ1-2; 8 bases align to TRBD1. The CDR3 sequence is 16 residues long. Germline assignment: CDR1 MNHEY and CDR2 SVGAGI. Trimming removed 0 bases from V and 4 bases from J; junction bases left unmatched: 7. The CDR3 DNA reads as TGTGCCAGCAGTTACTCTGGGACAGGTACCCCCTATGGCTACACCTTC. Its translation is CASSYSGTGTPYGYTF.

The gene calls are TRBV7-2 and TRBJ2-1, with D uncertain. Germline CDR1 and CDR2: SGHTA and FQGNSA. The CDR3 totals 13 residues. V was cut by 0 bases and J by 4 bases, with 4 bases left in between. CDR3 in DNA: TGTGCCAGCAGCTTAGCGGAGTACAATGAGCAGTTCTTC. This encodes CASSLAEYNEQFF.

The CDR3 DNA reads TGTGCCAGCAGCGCGTCCGGGACAGACACTGAAGCTTTCTTT. Encoded protein: CASSASGTDTEAFF. The gene calls are TRBV11-2 and TRBJ1-1; 7 bases are shared with TRBD1. Unmatched junction bases numbered 6, after V lost 5 bases and J lost 3 bases. The CDR3 spans 14 residues. Germline assignment: CDR1 SGHAT and CDR2 FQNNGV.

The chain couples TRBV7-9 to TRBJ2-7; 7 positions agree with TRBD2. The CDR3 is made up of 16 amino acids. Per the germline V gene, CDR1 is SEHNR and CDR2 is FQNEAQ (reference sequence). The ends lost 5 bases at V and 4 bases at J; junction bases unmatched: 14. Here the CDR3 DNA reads TGTGCCAGCAGCCCCCGGGGAGGGTTTGGTGGGTACGAGCAGTACTTC. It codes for CASSPRGGFGGYEQYF.

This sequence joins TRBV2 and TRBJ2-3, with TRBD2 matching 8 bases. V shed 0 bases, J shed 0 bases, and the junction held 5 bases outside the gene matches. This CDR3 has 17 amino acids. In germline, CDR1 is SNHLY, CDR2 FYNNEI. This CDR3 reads CASSEATGLGSTDTQYF. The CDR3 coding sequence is TGTGCCAGCAGTGAAGCTACGGGACTAGGAAGCACAGATACGCAGTATTTT.

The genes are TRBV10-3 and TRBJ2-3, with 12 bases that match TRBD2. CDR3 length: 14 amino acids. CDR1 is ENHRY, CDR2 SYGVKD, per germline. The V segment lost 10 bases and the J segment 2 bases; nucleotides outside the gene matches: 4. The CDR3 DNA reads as TGTGCCACGGGACTAGCGGGCGACACAGATACGCAGTATTTT. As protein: CATGLAGDTDTQYF.

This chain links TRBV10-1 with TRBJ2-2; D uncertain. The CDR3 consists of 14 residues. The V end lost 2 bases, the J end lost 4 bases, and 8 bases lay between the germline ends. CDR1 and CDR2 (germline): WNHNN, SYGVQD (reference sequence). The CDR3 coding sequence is TGCGCCAGCAGTGAGGTCCCCTTCACCGGGGAGCTGTTTTTT. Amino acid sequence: CASSEVPFTGELFF.

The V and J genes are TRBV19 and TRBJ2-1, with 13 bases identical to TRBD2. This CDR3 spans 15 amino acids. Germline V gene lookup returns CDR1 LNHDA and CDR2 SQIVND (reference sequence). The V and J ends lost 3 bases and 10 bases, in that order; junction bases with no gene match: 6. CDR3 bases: TGTGCCAGTAGTATCGGGACTAGCGGGATAGGCGAGCAGTTCTTC. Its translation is CASSIGTSGIGEQFF.

CDR3: CASSTGQGTGELFF. The CDR3 DNA reads as TGCGCCAGCAGCACGGGACAGGGCACCGGGGAGCTGTTTTTT. J is TRBJ2-2 and V is TRBV5-1, with 9 positions matching TRBD1. This CDR3 is built from 14 residues. V was clipped by 4 bases and J by 4 bases; unmatched bases: 2. Germline assignment: CDR1 SGHRS and CDR2 YFSETQ. The entire variable domain, with the rest obtained from reference TRBV5-1 and TRBJ2-2, is as follows: KAGVTQTPRYLIKTRGQQVTLSCSPISGHRSVSWYQQTPGQGLQFLFEYFSETQRNKGNFPGRFSGRQFSNSRSEMNVSTLELGDSALYLCASSTGQGTGELFFGEGSRLTVL.